The T cell receptor beta chain under discussion was sequenced for a study of identical twins. Germline-derived CDR1 and CDR2 are SGHRS and YFSETQ. There are 12 residues in the CDR3. Between the trimmed V and J ends, which lost 4 bases and 2 bases, there was a span of 6 bases. The study's findings and limits: Not following the same donors, the study drew its conclusions from cross-sectional statistical analysis.

On this clonotype: Antigen unknown.

MiXCR was run by TCRdb on the 5' RACE reads, yielding one entry per CDR3 protein. The sample comprises 100,000 or so distinct CDR3 sequences, less than 6.5% of which are singletons, and approximately 12% rests with the top ten. Sequencing was done on a sample of memory T cells sorted from blood. The TCR sequence derives from a woman in her forties or fifties in good health. This sequence joins TRBV5-1 and TRBJ2-5, with D unclear. The CDR3 loop reads CASSLKQETQYF. The CDR3 region has the DNA TGCGCCAGCAGCCTAAAACAAGAGACCCAGTACTTC.